Shown below are 26 T cell receptor beta chains from a single sample sequenced in a study of OX40 agonist ivuxolimab in advanced cancers. Some clones are missing from TCRdb's copy, which holds only in-frame ones; the method was immunoSEQ multiplex PCR. The sample carries roughly 80,000 clones, around 84% recorded once. Sequencing was performed on CD4+ or CD8+ T cells sorted from blood, taken in a trial of the OX40 agonist ivuxolimab. These receptors came from an adult with an advanced solid tumor such as melanoma, head and neck, liver or kidney cancer.

The chain joins TRBV4-2 to TRBJ2-2, with 7 positions matching TRBD2. The V and J ends lost 0 bases and 0 bases, in that order; junction bases with no gene match: 4. CDR1 LGHNA and CDR2 YNFKEQ come from the germline V gene. This CDR3 contains 17 residues. CDR3 nucleotide sequence: TGTGCCAGCAGCCAAGAGTCAGGACTAGCGAACACCGGGGAGCTGTTTTTT. Translation gives CASSQESGLANTGELFF.

This clone appeared a single time. The rearrangement links TRBV28 to TRBJ1-1; D is unresolved. The CDR3 totals 13 residues. V lost 2 bases, J lost 0 bases, and 4 bases lay in between. Germline V CDR1 and CDR2: MDHEN, SYDVKM. The CDR3, as DNA: TGTGCCAGCAGTTTACAGATGAACACTGAAGCTTTCTTT. This encodes CASSLQMNTEAFF. The full variable domain, completed using reference TRBV28 and TRBJ1-1, is DVKVTQSSRYLVKRTGEKVFLECVQDMDHENMFWYRQDPGLGLRLIYFSYDVKMKEKGDIPEGYSVSREKKERFSLILESASTNQTSMYLCASSLQMNTEAFFGQGTRLTVV.

The chain combines TRBV5-1 with TRBJ2-1; D is perhaps TRBD1 (5 bases). V lost 2 bases, J lost 8 bases, and 14 bases lay in between. Per the germline V gene, CDR1 is SGHRS and CDR2 is YFSETQ. The CDR3 runs to 14 residues. The CDR3 nucleotides read TGCGCCAGCAGCTTTACAGGTGGGGTGGATGAGCAGTTCTTC. Amino acids: CASSFTGGVDEQFF. Looking up the rest from reference TRBV5-1 and TRBJ2-1 gives the full variable domain: KAGVTQTPRYLIKTRGQQVTLSCSPISGHRSVSWYQQTPGQGLQFLFEYFSETQRNKGNFPGRFSGRQFSNSRSEMNVSTLELGDSALYLCASSFTGGVDEQFFGPGTRLTVL.

The chain joins TRBV28 to TRBJ1-6; D call uncertain. CDR3 size: 15 residues. Germline values: CDR1 MDHEN, CDR2 SYDVKM. V lost 6 bases and J 5 bases, leaving 14 bases between the germline ends. The CDR3 coding sequence is TGTGCCAGCAGGACGACCAGGAGGAATAATTCACCCCTCCACTTT. As protein: CASRTTRRNNSPLHF.

The CDR3 nucleotides are TGTGCCAGCAGCCCTCTCGCGGATTACTATCAGCCCCAGCATTTT. It specifies CASSPLADYYQPQHF. This sequence joins TRBV2 and TRBJ1-5; no definite D call. The ends were cut back, 6 bases at V and 5 bases at J, with 17 bases in the middle. The CDR3 extends over 15 amino acids. From germline, CDR1 is SNHLY and CDR2 FYNNEI. Full variable domain (outside the CDR3, taken from reference TRBV2 and TRBJ1-5): EPEVTQTPSHQVTQMGQEVILRCVPISNHLYFYWYRQILGQKVEFLVSFYNNEISEKSEIFDDQFSVERPDGSNFTLKIRSTKLEDSAMYFCASSPLADYYQPQHFGDGTRLSIL.

The chain links TRBV27 to TRBJ1-5; D might be TRBD1 (5 bases). The CDR3 extends over 12 amino acids. Trimming removed 3 bases at V and 6 bases at J, with 6 bases between. The germline gives CDR1 MNHEY, CDR2 SMNVEV (reference sequence). CDR3 sequence (DNA): TGTGCCAGCAGTTTCGGGGGTCAGCCCCAGCATTTT. Translated, it gives CASSFGGQPQHF.

This sequence joins TRBV30 and TRBJ2-1; D perhaps matches TRBD2 (7 bases). The CDR3 length is 15 residues. Trimming removed 2 bases from V and 13 bases from J, with 24 bases in between. The germline CDR1 and CDR2 sequences are GTSNPN and SVGIG (reference sequence). The DNA for the CDR3 is TGTGCCTGGAGTTTTAGTGGGGGGGCCGTGAAGTTTCAGTTCTTC. Protein product: CAWSFSGGAVKFQFF.

The rearrangement joins TRBV2 to TRBJ1-1; D ambiguous. Germline assignment: CDR1 SNHLY and CDR2 FYNNEI. The CDR3 is made up of 13 amino acids. Deletions cut 4 bases from V and 5 bases from J, with 11 bases between. CDR3 sequence reads: CASSGNRDTEAFF. The DNA of the CDR3 is TGTGCCAGCAGTGGGAACCGAGATACTGAAGCTTTCTTT.

The chain uses TRBV7-9 and TRBJ1-5; 9 nucleotides agree with TRBD1. Per germline, CDR1 SEHNR and CDR2 FQNEAQ (reference sequence). The CDR3 has 17 amino acids. V gave up 5 bases and J gave up 2 bases; unmatched junction bases: 10. The CDR3 sequence: CASSGTTGGLGNQPQHF. CDR3 DNA sequence: TGTGCCAGCAGCGGAACAACAGGGGGCTTGGGCAATCAGCCCCAGCATTTT. The whole variable domain, filled in from reference TRBV7-9 and TRBJ1-5, reads DTGVSQNPRHKITKRGQNVTFRCDPISEHNRLYWYRQTLGQGPEFLTYFQNEAQLEKSRLLSDRFSAERPKGSFSTLEIQRTEQGDSAMYLCASSGTTGGLGNQPQHFGDGTRLSIL.

The chain couples TRBV29-1 to TRBJ2-3; D tentatively fits TRBD1 or TRBD2 (5 bases each). V lost 0 bases and J lost 4, with 14 bases in between. The V gene's germline CDR1 is SQVTM and CDR2 ANQGSEA. The CDR3 extends over 15 amino acids. The CDR3 coding sequence is TGCAGCGTTGAAGACAACTCCCTGGGACCAGATACGCAGTATTTT. Its translation is CSVEDNSLGPDTQYF.

This chain joins TRBV21-1 and TRBJ2-5. TRBV21-1 is a pseudogene locus. This CDR3 has 14 amino acids. The chain's CDR3 is CASITRCLQETQYF. Written as DNA, the CDR3 is TGTGCCAGCATCACCCGGTGCCTGCAGGAGACCCAGTACTTC.

The V call is TRBV4-1, the J call TRBJ2-2; D possibly corresponds to TRBD1 (6 bases). The CDR3 runs 18 residues. Germline-derived CDR1 and CDR2 are MGHRA and YSYEKL. V was trimmed by 0 bases and J by 6 bases, leaving 20 bases between them. CDR3 DNA sequence: TGCGCCAGCAGCCAAGACGGTAAAATAAAATCAGGGGCCGGGGAGCTGTTTTTT. Residues: CASSQDGKIKSGAGELFF.

The gene calls are TRBV7-9 and TRBJ2-6; D gene ambiguous. Trimming stripped 3 bases from V and 2 bases from J, with 5 bases between. Germline V gives CDR1 SEHNR, CDR2 FQNEAQ (reference sequence). The CDR3 extends over 14 amino acids. CDR3 sequence reads: CASSLITGANVLTF. The CDR3 DNA reads as TGTGCCAGCAGCTTGATAACTGGGGCCAACGTCCTGACTTTC. Full variable domain (remainder filled in from reference TRBV7-9 and TRBJ2-6): DTGVSQNPRHKITKRGQNVTFRCDPISEHNRLYWYRQTLGQGPEFLTYFQNEAQLEKSRLLSDRFSAERPKGSFSTLEIQRTEQGDSAMYLCASSLITGANVLTFGAGSRLTVL.

This clone occurred a few times. This chain uses TRBV18 with TRBJ1-2, with D hard to call. The CDR3 consists of 11 residues. Germline V gene sequence: CDR1 KGHSH, CDR2 LQKENI. Trimming cost V 4 bases and J 7 bases, with 7 bases left between them. CDR3 nucleotide sequence: TGTGCCAGCTCACAGGGTGGTGGCTACACCTTC. Translated, it gives CASSQGGGYTF.

This clone has a handful of counts. Compared with germline, one end of the junction differs, possibly owing to a read error. The chain recombines TRBV28 with TRBJ1-2; D unclear. The CDR3 is made up of 9 amino acids. Germline V gives CDR1 MDHEN, CDR2 SYDVKM. Written as DNA, the CDR3 is TGTGCCAGCAGTCAAGGCTCTGACTTC. Its protein is CASSQGSDF.

The chain recombines TRBV30 with TRBJ2-5, with D perhaps given as TRBD1 or TRBD2 (6 bases each). Trimming stripped 3 bases from V and 0 bases from J, with 11 bases between. Germline CDR1 and CDR2: GTSNPN and SVGIG (reference sequence). This CDR3 is 14 amino acids long. CDR3 sequence (DNA): TGTGCCTGGAGACGGAGGGGGGACCAAGAGACCCAGTACTTC. Encoded protein: CAWRRRGDQETQYF.

The chain joins TRBV19 to TRBJ2-7; possibly TRBD1 or TRBD2 for D (7 bases each). V was clipped by 7 bases and J by 3 bases, with 13 bases between them. Per the germline V gene, CDR1 is LNHDA and CDR2 is SQIVND (reference sequence). The CDR3 is made up of 13 amino acids. The CDR3 DNA reads as TGTGCCAGTACCCCAGGGGGGGGCTACGAGCAGTACTTC. Residues: CASTPGGGYEQYF.

The genes are TRBV12-1 and TRBJ2-2; TRBD1 reflects the table's D call only, with no check against the DNA. TRBV12-1 is a documented pseudogene. This CDR3 region has 19 residues. Written as DNA, the CDR3 is TGTGCCAGCAGCTTTGTGCCCCCGACAGGGGACGAAAACACCGGGGAGCTGTTTTTT. The encoded protein is CASSFVPPTGDENTGELFF.

The genes are TRBV7-3 and TRBJ2-7; a possible D gene is TRBD2 (5 bases). The germline gives CDR1 SGHTA, CDR2 FQGTGA. The CDR3 covers 15 residues. V dropped 1 base and J dropped 5 bases, with 15 bases sitting between them. The CDR3 is CASSLSWAVRDEQYF. DNA of the CDR3: TGTGCCAGCAGCTTAAGTTGGGCGGTGCGGGACGAGCAGTACTTC.

The chain carries TRBV7-2 and TRBJ1-2; D is unresolved. Per germline, CDR1 SGHTA and CDR2 FQGNSA. There are 12 residues in the CDR3. The V end lost 5 bases, the J end lost 5 bases, and 9 bases lay between the germline ends. This CDR3 is CASSQRLYGYTF. The CDR3 nucleotides are TGTGCCAGCAGCCAACGGTTATATGGCTACACCTTC.

This chain uses TRBV6-1 with TRBJ1-2; TRBD1 aligns across 8 bases. V trimming: 2 bases; J trimming: 5 bases; junction bases outside the gene matches: 10. Germline V gives CDR1 MNHNS, CDR2 SASEGT. This CDR3 is built from 16 residues. The chain's CDR3 is CASSESQGANVYGYTF. For the CDR3, the DNA is TGTGCCAGCAGTGAATCGCAGGGGGCGAATGTTTATGGCTACACCTTC.

The gene calls are TRBV6-4 and TRBJ2-1; no reliable D call. Germline V gene data show CDR1 as MRHNA and CDR2 as SNTAGT. The V end lost 0 bases, the J end lost 12 bases, and 9 bases lay between the germline ends. The CDR3 extends over 12 amino acids. This CDR3 is CASSDSPGMQFF. The CDR3 nucleotides are TGTGCCAGCAGTGACTCCCCGGGTATGCAGTTCTTC.

J is TRBJ2-2 and V is TRBV19, with D possibly TRBD1 on 6 matching bases. The V and J ends lost 1 base and 4 bases respectively, with 19 bases between them. Germline CDR1 reads LNHDA; CDR2 reads SQIVND (reference sequence). The CDR3 runs 18 residues. The CDR3 DNA follows: TGTGCCAGTAGTATAGTATCTTCTAGGCAGGGGCGCACCGGGGAGCTGTTTTTT. Translating gives CASSIVSSRQGRTGELFF.

The chain uses TRBV30 and TRBJ2-2; maybe TRBD2 (6 bases). V lost 0 bases and J lost 6, with 17 bases in between. This CDR3 contains 16 residues. Germline CDR1 GTSNPN, CDR2 SVGIG (reference sequence). The CDR3 coding sequence is TGTGCCTGGAGTGTACCTCGGGGGTATGAGGCCGGGGAGCTGTTTTTT. Translation: CAWSVPRGYEAGELFF. The entire variable domain, with the rest obtained from reference TRBV30 and TRBJ2-2, is as follows: SQTIHQWPATLVQPVGSPLSLECTVEGTSNPNLYWYRQAAGRGLQLLFYSVGIGQISSEVPQNLSASRPQDRQFILSSKKLLLSDSGFYLCAWSVPRGYEAGELFFGEGSRLTVL.

The rearrangement uses TRBV7-2 and TRBJ2-5; D is unresolved. V lost 1 base and J lost 7, with 7 bases in between. The length of the CDR3 is 12 residues. Per the germline V gene, CDR1 is SGHTA and CDR2 is FQGNSA. The DNA of the CDR3 is TGTGCCAGCAGCTTAGGTCTGGGGACCCAGTACTTC. Residues: CASSLGLGTQYF.

This sequence joins TRBV11-2 and TRBJ2-3; 7 bases line up with TRBD1. CDR3 length equals 14 residues. The V segment lost 2 bases and the J segment 7 bases; nucleotides outside the gene matches: 6. Germline V lookup: CDR1 SGHAT, CDR2 FQNNGV. The CDR3 DNA reads TGTGCCAGCAGCTTAATAAGGGGGCGAAATACGCAGTATTTT. Amino acids: CASSLIRGRNTQYF. The variable domain in full, with the rest retrieved from reference TRBV11-2 and TRBJ2-3, is EAGVAQSPRYKIIEKRQSVAFWCNPISGHATLYWYQQILGQGPKLLIQFQNNGVVDDSQLPKDRFSAERLKGVDSTLKIQPAKLEDSAVYLCASSLIRGRNTQYFGPGTRLTVL.